The rows below give T cell receptor beta chains drawn from one sample of a study of T cell responses to AZD1222 COVID-19 vaccine. Some clones are missing from TCRdb's copy, which holds only in-frame ones; the method was immunoSEQ multiplex PCR. The sample lists around 150,000 clones, roughly 90% seen once, with about 1.9% in the top ten. This specimen consisted of peripheral blood, obtained on day 0 of AZD1222 vaccination. Receptor source: an adult in good health. CDR3s include the opening cysteine and the closing phenylalanine or tryptophan. A D gene is named only where the DNA matches it firmly. Where a row states a size, it is once, few, many or the class of an expanded clone; other rows omit it.

v_gene,abundance,d_gene,j_gene,CDR3aa,CDR3nt
TRBV5-6,-,-,TRBJ1-1,CASSLIGGTEAFF,TGTGCCAGCAGCCTCATAGGAGGAACTGAAGCTTTCTTT
TRBV12-3/TRBV12-4,once,-,TRBJ1-4,CARTPGTNEKLFF,TGTGCCAGGACGCCGGGAACTAATGAAAAACTGTTTTTT
TRBV19,once,-,TRBJ1-2,CASSIGSNGYTF,TGTGCCAGTAGTATCGGGTCAAATGGCTACACCTTC
TRBV19,-,-,TRBJ1-5,CASSSGGLGNQPQHF,TGTGCCAGTAGTAGCGGGGGGCTGGGCAATCAGCCCCAGCATTTT
TRBV2,-,TRBD2,TRBJ2-1,CASSQTSGGYNEQFF,TGTGCCAGCAGCCAGACTAGCGGGGGCTACAATGAGCAGTTCTTC
TRBV7-9,-,-,TRBJ1-2,CASSLTGLAGYTF,TGTGCCAGCAGCTTAACAGGGTTGGCTGGCTACACCTTC
TRBV6-4,few,-,TRBJ1-1,CASSATRMNTEAFF,TGTGCCAGCAGTGCCACGAGAATGAACACTGAAGCTTTCTTT
TRBV6-4,few,TRBD2,TRBJ2-2,CASSANPVGASGRLTGELFF,TGTGCCAGCAGTGCGAACCCCGTGGGGGCTAGCGGGCGCCTCACCGGGGAGCTGTTTTTT
TRBV7-2,-,TRBD1,TRBJ2-7,CASTHRTGTGGYEQYF,TGTGCCAGCACCCACCGAACCGGGACAGGGGGCTACGAGCAGTACTTC
TRBV5-6,once,-,TRBJ1-5,CASSLGGYNQPQHF,TGTGCCAGCAGTCTTGGGGGTTACAATCAGCCCCAGCATTTT
TRBV2,-,-,TRBJ2-2,CASMRDLPGELFF,TGTGCCAGCATGAGGGACCTTCCGGGGGAGCTGTTTTTT
TRBV28,-,-,TRBJ1-1,CASGSFSRTAFF,TGTGCCAGCGGCAGTTTTAGCAGGACCGCTTTCTTT
TRBV19,-,-,TRBJ2-3,CASSIRQGAGADTQYF,TGTGCCAGTAGTATCCGACAGGGTGCGGGGGCAGATACGCAGTATTTT
TRBV24-1,-,-,TRBJ1-2,CATSDEGTNYGYTF,TGTGCCACCAGTGACGAGGGGACGAACTATGGCTACACCTTC
TRBV16,-,-,TRBJ1-1,CASSQLTARNTEAFF,TGTGCCAGCAGCCAATTAACGGCGAGGAACACTGAAGCTTTCTTT
TRBV24-1,-,-,TRBJ1-2,CATSEASRNYGYTF,TGTGCCACCAGTGAGGCCAGCAGAAACTATGGCTACACCTTC
TRBV6-2/TRBV6-3,-,TRBD2,TRBJ2-5,CASSYGTREETQYF,TGTGCCAGCAGTTATGGGACTAGAGAAGAGACCCAGTACTTC
TRBV4-2,-,-,TRBJ1-2,CASSQEATGKGYTF,TGTGCCAGCAGCCAAGAAGCTACAGGGAAGGGCTACACCTTC
TRBV28,-,-,TRBJ2-7,CASSPGSGILSYEQYF,TGTGCCAGCAGTCCGGGGTCAGGGATTCTCTCCTACGAGCAGTACTTC
TRBV25-1,-,TRBD1,TRBJ1-2,CASSGQGEYGYTF,TGTGCCAGCAGTGGACAGGGTGAATATGGCTACACCTTC
TRBV2,-,-,TRBJ2-7,CASSERNRDEQYF,TGTGCCAGCAGTGAGCGTAACAGGGACGAGCAGTACTTC
TRBV5-1,-,TRBD1,TRBJ1-2,CASSLGTGNYGYTF,TGCGCCAGCAGCTTAGGGACAGGGAACTATGGCTACACCTTC
TRBV15,once,TRBD2,TRBJ2-2,CATSREGLAGTGELFF,TGTGCCACCAGCAGAGAAGGACTAGCCGGGACCGGGGAGCTGTTTTTT
TRBV9,-,TRBD1,TRBJ1-2,CASTKNRGPGYGYTF,TGTGCCAGCACCAAAAACAGGGGGCCCGGCTATGGCTACACCTTC
TRBV18,-,-,TRBJ1-1,CASSPRLLNTEAFF,TGTGCCAGCTCACCAAGACTGCTGAACACTGAAGCTTTCTTT
TRBV6-2/TRBV6-3,-,-,TRBJ2-1,CASSYDRLGVPDEQFF,TGTGCCAGCAGTTACGACAGGTTAGGGGTACCCGATGAGCAGTTCTTC
TRBV29-1,-,-,TRBJ2-1,CSARAGSYNEQFF,TGCAGCGCCCGAGCCGGGTCCTACAATGAGCAGTTCTTC
TRBV7-3,-,TRBD1,TRBJ1-1,CASSSSTGGEAFF,TGTGCCAGCAGCTCCTCCACAGGGGGTGAAGCTTTCTTT
TRBV19,-,TRBD1,TRBJ1-2,CASKWQGAEGYTF,TGTGCCAGTAAGTGGCAGGGGGCTGAGGGCTACACCTTC